A single sample is the source of the 3 T cell receptor beta chains below, sequenced in a study of T cell responses to AZD1222 COVID-19 vaccine. TCRdb keeps only in-frame clones here, not all; method: immunoSEQ multiplex PCR. The sample lists roughly 95,000 clones, roughly 88% occurring once. The starting material was peripheral blood, obtained on day 0 of AZD1222 vaccination. The source is an adult in good health.

The gene calls are TRBV18 and TRBJ2-1; TRBD1 might be the D (6 bases). V dropped 6 bases and J dropped 5 bases, with 8 bases sitting between them. The CDR3 consists of 12 residues. The germline V gene has CDR1 KGHSH and CDR2 LQKENI. The CDR3 is CASSRTDNEQFF. The CDR3, as DNA: TGTGCCAGCTCTCGGACAGACAATGAGCAGTTCTTC.

V is TRBV7-3 and J is TRBJ2-1; 7 bases map to TRBD2. The CDR3 is made up of 16 amino acids. V lost 5 bases, J lost 7 bases, and 14 bases stayed unmatched. The germline gives CDR1 SGHTA, CDR2 FQGTGA. The DNA of the CDR3 is TGTGCCAGCAGCAAGGTAATAGCGGGCACCCAGAATGAGCAGTTCTTC. Translating it yields CASSKVIAGTQNEQFF.

The chain links TRBV18 to TRBJ2-1, with 8 bases that match TRBD2. After removal of 0 bases from V and 4 bases from J, the junction contained 5 bases not matched to a gene. This CDR3 spans 16 amino acids. CDR1 and CDR2 (germline): KGHSH, LQKENI. The CDR3 is CASSPPGLARYNEQFF. CDR3 DNA sequence: TGTGCCAGCTCACCACCTGGACTAGCTCGTTACAATGAGCAGTTCTTC.